These 10 T cell receptor beta chains were sequenced from one sample in a study of blood T cell repertoires in COVID-19. Data came from immunoSEQ multiplex PCR; TCRdb stores just in-frame clones and leaves some out. The sample includes approximately 100,000 clones, 84% of them seen just once. The sample taken for sequencing was peripheral blood. The receptors here all came from a woman older than 75 with active or convalescent COVID-19.

There are a few counts of this clone. The chain links TRBV23-1 to TRBJ2-1; D is unclear. TRBV23-1 falls under the ORF class, with uncertain function. V shed 6 bases and J shed 4 bases, with 13 bases lying between them. The length of the CDR3 is 14 residues. The CDR3 loop is CASRGGGPYNEQFF. The CDR3 DNA is TGCGCCAGCAGGGGTGGCGGCCCTTACAATGAGCAGTTCTTC.

J is TRBJ2-3 and V is TRBV6-5, with 7 bases aligning to TRBD2. V trimming: 6 bases; J trimming: 6 bases; junction bases outside the gene matches: 9. Germline lookup yields CDR1 MNHEY and CDR2 SVGAGI. The CDR3 has 14 residues. This CDR3 is CASREAGATDTQYF. In nucleotides, the CDR3 is TGTGCCAGCAGAGAGGCGGGAGCTACGGATACGCAGTATTTT.

The V gene is TRBV14, the J gene TRBJ1-1; D is ambiguous. The CDR3 contains 13 residues. Looked up from germline, CDR1 is SGHDN and CDR2 is FVKESK. Trimming cost V 6 bases and J 1 base, with 9 bases left between them. Here the CDR3 reads CASRAAGNTEAFF. Here the CDR3 DNA reads TGTGCCAGCAGGGCTGCTGGGAACACTGAAGCTTTCTTT.

The CDR3 is CASSSRVSQGGFYEQYF. The CDR3 bases are TGTGCCAGCAGCTCCCGTGTCAGCCAGGGGGGATTCTACGAGCAGTACTTC. V usage is TRBV5-4 and J usage is TRBJ2-7; D may be TRBD1 (7 bases). V dropped 3 bases and J dropped 3 bases, with 22 bases sitting between them. The CDR3 has 17 amino acids. The germline V gene encodes CDR1 SGHNT and CDR2 YYREEE (reference sequence).

In this sample, this clone turned up once. V usage is TRBV30 and J usage is TRBJ1-1, with D perhaps matching TRBD1 (6 bases). CDR1 and CDR2 from the germline V gene are GTSNPN and SVGIG (reference sequence). The CDR3 spans 14 residues. V lost 2 bases, J lost 6 bases, and 16 bases lay in between. In DNA form, the CDR3 reads TGTGCCTGGAGTCACGGGGGGGCTGTCCCTGAAGCTTTCTTT. It is translated as CAWSHGGAVPEAFF.

The chain uses TRBV6-4 and TRBJ1-2, with 8 positions matching TRBD1. Unmatched junction bases numbered 11, after V lost 1 base and J lost 4 bases. The CDR3 extends over 17 amino acids. Germline V gene data show CDR1 as MRHNA and CDR2 as SNTAGT. The CDR3 here is CASSDFKTGAVGYGYTF. CDR3 coding DNA: TGTGCCAGCAGTGACTTTAAGACAGGGGCGGTTGGCTATGGCTACACCTTC.

The chain employs TRBV7-2 and TRBJ2-1; 7 nucleotides line up with TRBD2. The CDR3 has 18 amino acids. Looked up from germline, CDR1 is SGHTA and CDR2 is FQGNSA. V trimming: 4 bases; J trimming: 3 bases; junction bases outside the gene matches: 15. CDR3 region: CASSSTLAEAVNYNEQFF. The CDR3 nucleotides read TGTGCCAGCAGCTCAACCCTAGCGGAAGCCGTCAACTACAATGAGCAGTTCTTC.

The chain combines TRBV28 with TRBJ2-5; possible D gene TRBD2, 6 bases. The CDR3 runs to 14 residues. V was cut by 1 base and J by 8 bases, with 14 bases left in between. Germline-derived CDR1 and CDR2 are MDHEN and SYDVKM. The CDR3 is CASSLSTSQRTQYF. The CDR3 DNA sequence: TGTGCCAGCAGTTTATCGACTAGTCAGCGCACCCAGTACTTC.

V and J are TRBV6-5 and TRBJ1-1; D gene unclear. The CDR3 has 14 amino acids. Trimming pared 7 bases from V and 2 bases from J, leaving 14 bases between. Per the germline V gene, CDR1 is MNHEY and CDR2 is SVGAGI. The DNA for the CDR3 is TGTGCCAGCAAAGATCAAGAAACAAACACTGAAGCTTTCTTT. It translates to CASKDQETNTEAFF.

The DNA of the CDR3 is TGCGCCAGCAGACACGGACTAGCGGGAGGGCAGGACACAGATACGCAGTATTTT. This sequence encodes CASRHGLAGGQDTDTQYF. The V gene is TRBV5-1, the J gene TRBJ2-3, with TRBD2 matching 15 bases. V gave up 5 bases and J gave up 2 bases; unmatched junction bases: 9. The CDR3 totals 18 residues. CDR1 is SGHRS and CDR2 is YFSETQ in the germline V gene.